This TCR beta chain emerged from a study of shared clonotypes between healthy human individuals. Findings of the study overall: Enrolling few donors narrowed the genetic and exposure-history diversity that was represented. Naive subsets generally had larger estimated richness than memory subsets.

V was pared by 5 bases and J by 6 bases, with 20 bases between. CDR1 MDHEN and CDR2 SYDVKM come from the germline V gene. The CDR3 loop spans 16 amino acids. Data came from immunoSEQ multiplex PCR; TCRdb stores just in-frame clones and leaves some out. Of hundreds of thousands of clones in the sample, 95% to 98% were seen once. It was CD45RO-negative cells, positively selected for CCR7, that made up naive CD8 cells, with terminally differentiated effector memory CD45RA+ cells excluded. Only Caucasian adults living in Nashville, Tennessee served as donors. About this clone itself: Antigen unknown.

The rearrangement links TRBV28 to TRBJ2-1, with D possibly TRBD2 on 5 matching bases. Input material: naive CD8+ T cells sorted from blood. The TCR was taken from a man aged 25 to 40 in good health. CDR3 nucleotide sequence: TGTGCCAGCAGTACGTTTCGGCGGGCACCGCGCAATGAGCAGTTCTTC. This translates into CASSTFRRAPRNEQFF.